Shown below are 30 T cell receptor beta chains from a single sample sequenced in a study of blood T cell repertoires in COVID-19 (dated by TCRdb to about 2020). The method was the immunoSEQ multiplex PCR assay. TCRdb holds this immuneACCESS table with in-frame rearrangements only. Some clones are missing; in checked studies, unresolved V genes explain under half, and the rest has no known cause. In all, the sample holds 40,000 to 60,000 clones, and about 86% of those were seen once. Around 4% of the sample is held by the ten biggest clonotypes. Sequencing was performed on peripheral blood. The origin of the receptors is a man older than 75 with active COVID-19.

The J gene is TRBJ1-2, the V gene TRBV5-4; D is unresolved. The CDR3 is 13 amino acids. CDR1 and CDR2 from the germline V gene are SGHNT and YYREEE (reference sequence). Trimming removed 2 bases from V and 13 bases from J, with 18 bases in between. The CDR3 DNA follows: TGTGCCAGCAGCTTACAACAGTCGCGTGGATGCACCTTC. As protein: CASSLQQSRGCTF.

V usage is TRBV4-2 and J usage is TRBJ2-3; D is possibly TRBD2 (6 bases). Germline CDR1 and CDR2: LGHNA and YNFKEQ. CDR3 length: 16 amino acids. With 1 base removed from V and 4 bases from J, the gap between germline ends came to 15 bases. In DNA form, the CDR3 reads TGTGCCAGCAGCCAAGCAAGGGGACTGAAGGCAGATACGCAGTATTTT. Amino acid sequence: CASSQARGLKADTQYF.

The V gene is TRBV7-8, the J gene TRBJ2-7; perhaps TRBD2 as D (6 bases). The CDR3 length is 16 residues. The germline gives CDR1 SGHVS, CDR2 FQNEAQ. V lost 8 bases and J 6 bases, leaving 26 bases between the germline ends. CDR3 DNA sequence: TGTGCCAGCGGCTGGGCGCGGGGCAAAGGGGCTCGCGAGCAGTACTTC. It is translated as CASGWARGKGAREQYF.

This chain uses TRBV20-1 with TRBJ2-3, with TRBD2 identical over 9 bases. V was clipped by 3 bases and J by 2 bases; unmatched bases: 3. Germline CDR1 is DFQATT and CDR2 is SNEGSKA (reference sequence). CDR3 size: 14 residues. The CDR3 bases are TGCAGTGCTAGTGGACTAGCGTTCACAGATACGCAGTATTTT. As protein: CSASGLAFTDTQYF.

This clone was counted between two and nine times. The rearrangement joins TRBV7-9 to TRBJ2-2, with 8 bases aligning to TRBD1. Looked up from germline, CDR1 is SEHNR and CDR2 is FQNEAQ (reference sequence). The ends lost 5 bases at V and 1 base at J; junction bases unmatched: 3. The CDR3 extends over 15 amino acids. CDR3 amino acids: CASSEDRENTGELFF. Here the CDR3 DNA reads TGTGCCAGCAGCGAGGACAGGGAGAACACCGGGGAGCTGTTTTTT.

This sequence joins TRBV3-1 (or the pseudogene TRBV3-2) and TRBJ1-1; 9 bases line up with TRBD1. The V segment lost 4 bases and the J segment 4 bases; nucleotides outside the gene matches: 7. Germline lookup yields CDR1 LGHDT and CDR2 YNNKEL (reference sequence). The CDR3 runs 15 residues. In nucleotides, the CDR3 is TGTGCCAGCAGCCCGACCGGACAGGGGTTCACTGAAGCTTTCTTT. This translates into CASSPTGQGFTEAFF.

This chain links TRBV16 with TRBJ1-4, with D possibly being TRBD1 (6 bases). From germline, CDR1 is KGHSY and CDR2 FQNENV. V was cut by 3 bases and J by 8 bases, with 16 bases left in between. This CDR3 is 15 amino acids long. CDR3 nucleotides: TGTGCCAGCAGCCATTCGGGGGGCGGATCGGAAAAACTGTTTTTT. It is translated as CASSHSGGGSEKLFF. Complete variable domain (other parts from reference TRBV16 and TRBJ1-4): GEEVAQTPKHLVRGEGQKAKLYCAPIKGHSYVFWYQQVLKNEFKFLISFQNENVFDETGMPKERFSAKCLPNSPCSLEIQATKLEDSAVYFCASSHSGGGSEKLFFGSGTQLSVL.

This chain links TRBV4-3 with TRBJ2-1, with TRBD2 matching 8 bases. The CDR3 length is 19 residues. Germline loops: CDR1 LGHNA, CDR2 YSLEER. V lost 5 bases and J lost 1; bases outside the gene matches: 16. The CDR3, as DNA: TGCGCCAGCAGCTCGCAAGCGGGAGTGGTTGGGGATTCCTACAATGAGCAGTTCTTC. Translating it yields CASSSQAGVVGDSYNEQFF.

The chain recombines TRBV7-2 with TRBJ2-6, with D possibly being TRBD2 (6 bases). The CDR3 loop spans 15 amino acids. From germline, CDR1 is SGHTA and CDR2 FQGNSA. The V end lost 3 bases, the J end lost 4 bases, and 10 bases lay between the germline ends. Written as DNA, the CDR3 is TGTGCCAGCAGCTTGGAGGGCTACGGGGCCAACGTCCTGACTTTC. Translating it yields CASSLEGYGANVLTF. Based on the CDR3 plus reference TRBV7-2 and TRBJ2-6, the full variable domain is GAGVSQSPSNKVTEKGKDVELRCDPISGHTALYWYRQSLGQGLEFLIYFQGNSAPDKSGLPSDRFSAERTGGSVSTLTIQRTQQEDSAVYLCASSLEGYGANVLTFGAGSRLTVL.

V is TRBV7-2 and J is TRBJ2-2; 7 bases align to TRBD2. CDR3 length: 17 amino acids. Germline V lookup: CDR1 SGHTA, CDR2 FQGNSA. J lost 5 bases, V lost 1 base, and 10 bases had no gene match. The CDR3 spells CASSLEWASGGTGELFF. The CDR3 DNA reads TGTGCCAGCAGCTTAGAGTGGGCTAGCGGAGGTACCGGGGAGCTGTTTTTT.

V is TRBV6-5 and J is TRBJ2-1; 9 nucleotides agree with TRBD2. In germline, CDR1 is MNHEY, CDR2 SVGAGI. There are 16 residues in the CDR3. The V gene end was trimmed by 3 bases and the J gene end by 8 bases; junction bases not matched to a gene: 11. In nucleotides, the CDR3 is TGTGCCAGCAGTTATGGCGGGAGGGTAGGGGTATATGAGCAGTTCTTC. Protein: CASSYGGRVGVYEQFF.

The table lists this clone with a count of one. The genes are TRBV30 and TRBJ2-1; 10 nucleotides agree with TRBD2. CDR3 length equals 14 residues. Germline V CDR1 and CDR2: GTSNPN, SVGIG (reference sequence). J was trimmed by 6 bases and V by 3 bases; bases with no gene match: 5. CDR3 in DNA: TGTGCCTGGAGGGGGGCTAGCGGGAGCAATGAGCAGTTCTTC. It specifies CAWRGASGSNEQFF.

The chain has TRBV10-3 and TRBJ2-1; TRBD2 agrees at 15 bases. V lost 6 bases to trimming and J lost 12 bases; unmatched junction nucleotides: 9. The CDR3 runs 15 residues. Germline lookup yields CDR1 ENHRY and CDR2 SYGVKD. The CDR3 reads CAIREEGLAGGPQFF. The DNA of the CDR3 is TGTGCCATCAGAGAAGAGGGACTAGCGGGAGGACCGCAGTTCTTC.

The chain uses TRBV27 and TRBJ2-1; 8 nucleotides line up with TRBD2. CDR1 is MNHEY and CDR2 is SMNVEV in the germline V gene (reference sequence). This CDR3 contains 15 residues. J gave up 3 bases and V 6 bases, and 7 bases lay outside the gene matches. This chain's CDR3 is CASRQSGTSYNEQFF. CDR3 bases: TGTGCCAGCAGACAATCCGGGACTAGCTACAATGAGCAGTTCTTC.

V gene TRBV10-3 combines with J gene TRBJ2-7; 8 bases fit TRBD2. CDR3 length equals 16 residues. Per germline, CDR1 ENHRY and CDR2 SYGVKD. V trimming: 3 bases; J trimming: 2 bases; junction bases outside the gene matches: 9. The CDR3 loop reads CAISETVRGGPYEQYF. In DNA, the CDR3 is TGTGCCATCAGTGAAACGGTTCGGGGGGGGCCCTACGAGCAGTACTTC.

This chain links TRBV30 with TRBJ2-7; TRBD1 matches 8 bases. CDR3 length equals 13 residues. Germline assignment: CDR1 GTSNPN and CDR2 SVGIG (reference sequence). After removal of 4 bases from V and 4 bases from J, the junction contained 6 bases not matched to a gene. CDR3 nucleotides: TGTGCCTGGAACCAGGGGGCTGTATACGAGCAGTACTTC. Residues: CAWNQGAVYEQYF.

The genes are TRBV25-1 and TRBJ2-3, with D possibly matching TRBD2 (6 bases). Trimming stripped 5 bases from V and 2 bases from J, with 8 bases between. This CDR3 spans 13 amino acids. Germline CDR1 MGHDK, CDR2 SYGVNS. CDR3 DNA: TGTGCCAGCAGTCGGGAGCTCACAGATACGCAGTATTTT. This translates into CASSRELTDTQYF.

The chain links TRBV28 to TRBJ2-3; 9 nucleotides align to TRBD1. The length of the CDR3 is 15 residues. Germline CDR1 and CDR2: MDHEN and SYDVKM. Trimming at V came to 8 bases and at J to 3 bases, leaving 9 bases not matched to a gene. CDR3 nucleotide sequence: TGTGCCAGCGGCCGGCCGGGACAGGGTACAGATACGCAGTATTTT. Encoded protein: CASGRPGQGTDTQYF.

This chain links TRBV3-1 (or the pseudogene TRBV3-2) with TRBJ2-5; 9 bases align to TRBD2. CDR3 length: 17 residues. Germline V CDR1 and CDR2: LGHDT, YNNKEL (reference sequence). V dropped 0 bases and J dropped 5; count of bases not matched to a gene: 10. The CDR3 DNA follows: TGTGCCAGCAGCCAAGATTGGGGACTAGCTGAGGGGGAGACCCAGTACTTC. Protein product: CASSQDWGLAEGETQYF.

The chain recombines TRBV9 with TRBJ2-7, with D maybe TRBD1 (5 bases). The CDR3 length is 14 residues. Trimming took 0 bases from V and 0 from J, leaving 7 bases between them. Germline CDR1 and CDR2: SGDLS and YYNGEE. The CDR3 is CASSVGQSSYEQYF. For the CDR3, the DNA is TGTGCCAGCAGCGTAGGACAGAGCTCCTACGAGCAGTACTTC.

The chain combines TRBV11-2 with TRBJ2-7; 10 bases are a match to TRBD1. The CDR3 covers 16 residues. V shed 1 base, J shed 3 bases, and the junction held 6 bases outside the gene matches. Germline CDR1 reads SGHAT; CDR2 reads FQNNGV. CDR3 bases: TGTGCCAGCAGCTTAGTCAGGGACAGGGGCCTCTACGAGCAGTACTTC. It is translated as CASSLVRDRGLYEQYF.

This chain uses TRBV4-1 with TRBJ2-7; 10 nucleotides line up with TRBD2. Trimming removed 1 base from V and 5 bases from J; junction bases left unmatched: 8. Germline assignment: CDR1 MGHRA and CDR2 YSYEKL. The CDR3 is made up of 16 amino acids. CDR3 nucleotide sequence: TGCGCCAGCAGCCAAGGTTGGAGCGGGGGGGGCAACGAGCAGTACTTC. It specifies CASSQGWSGGGNEQYF.

The rearrangement joins TRBV4-1 to TRBJ1-2; TRBD1 matches 8 bases. Germline V gene sequence: CDR1 MGHRA, CDR2 YSYEKL. The CDR3 totals 14 residues. V shed 0 bases and J 8 bases; nucleotides not matched to a gene: 5. This chain's CDR3 is CASSQDGTGRGYTF. The DNA of the CDR3 is TGCGCCAGCAGCCAAGATGGGACAGGAAGAGGCTACACCTTC.

The gene calls are TRBV5-1 and TRBJ2-3; 8 nucleotides match TRBD2. Germline V gene data show CDR1 as SGHRS and CDR2 as YFSETQ. The CDR3 is made up of 18 amino acids. Germline trimming cut 0 bases from V and 2 bases from J; bases unmatched to any gene: 11. The CDR3 here is CASSLGRTSGRDTDTQYF. CDR3 bases: TGCGCCAGCAGCTTGGGACGTACTAGCGGAAGGGACACAGATACGCAGTATTTT. Drawing the rest from reference TRBV5-1 and TRBJ2-3, the complete variable domain is KAGVTQTPRYLIKTRGQQVTLSCSPISGHRSVSWYQQTPGQGLQFLFEYFSETQRNKGNFPGRFSGRQFSNSRSEMNVSTLELGDSALYLCASSLGRTSGRDTDTQYFGPGTRLTVL.

This chain uses TRBV7-2 with TRBJ1-2; TRBD1 agrees at 9 bases. CDR3 length equals 13 residues. Germline V lookup: CDR1 SGHTA, CDR2 FQGNSA. J gave up 6 bases and V 5 bases, and 4 bases lay outside the gene matches. Written as DNA, the CDR3 is TGTGCCAGCAGCCTGGGACAGGGAAATGGCTACACCTTC. It translates to CASSLGQGNGYTF.

This clone was seen a handful of times. The chain couples TRBV3-1 (or the pseudogene TRBV3-2) to TRBJ2-5; the match to TRBD1 covers 7 bases. The CDR3 has 14 amino acids. Germline V gene sequence: CDR1 LGHDT, CDR2 YNNKEL (reference sequence). Trimming removed 3 bases from V and 3 bases from J; junction bases left unmatched: 4. The CDR3 here is CASSQGQTKETQYF. The CDR3 DNA is TGTGCCAGCAGCCAGGGACAGACCAAAGAGACCCAGTACTTC.

The V gene is TRBV25-1, the J gene TRBJ2-1, with 9 bases matching TRBD1. The trim removed 3 bases at V and 6 bases at J, leaving 6 bases unmatched. The CDR3 covers 15 residues. CDR1 and CDR2 from the germline V gene are MGHDK and SYGVNS. Here the CDR3 reads CASSDPGTGSNEQFF. The CDR3 DNA reads TGTGCCAGCAGTGATCCCGGGACAGGGTCCAATGAGCAGTTCTTC.

The gene calls are TRBV28 and TRBJ2-7, with a weak D call TRBD2 (5 bases). Trimming left V 7 bases short and J 6 bases short, with 16 bases between. The CDR3 is 13 residues long. The germline CDR1 and CDR2 sequences are MDHEN and SYDVKM. CDR3 bases: TGTGCCAGCAAAACTAGGATCGTTTCCGAGCAGTACTTC. Amino acid sequence: CASKTRIVSEQYF.

DNA of the CDR3: TGTGCCATCAGTGAGGGGAGGCCTCATGGCTACACCTTC. It translates to CAISEGRPHGYTF. J is TRBJ1-2 and V is TRBV10-3; D unresolved. Germline values: CDR1 ENHRY, CDR2 SYGVKD. Trimming cost V 2 bases and J 6 bases, with 10 bases left between them. The CDR3 is 13 amino acids.

J is TRBJ2-2 and V is TRBV5-1; TRBD2 is a possible D gene (6 bases). This CDR3 comprises 17 residues. With 4 bases removed from V and 0 bases from J, the gap between germline ends came to 16 bases. Per the germline V gene, CDR1 is SGHRS and CDR2 is YFSETQ. CDR3 protein: CASSLAGGATNTGELFF. The CDR3 coding sequence is TGCGCCAGCAGCCTAGCTGGAGGGGCGACGAACACCGGGGAGCTGTTTTTT.